This T cell receptor beta chain came from a study of identical twins. This clonotype was detected a few times. Its antigen is unknown. From germline, CDR1 is SGHKS and CDR2 YYEKEE (reference sequence). The CDR3 runs 12 residues. V shed 2 bases and J shed 3 bases, with 5 bases lying between them. Study-wide findings and caveats: It was out-of-frame TCR alpha sharing in monozygotic twins that models underestimated. Weaker excess twin sharing was seen among beta out-of-frame sequences. For cord blood, abundant beta clonotypes had fewer insertions, unlike memory repertoires, which showed none.

cDNA molecules carried unique molecular identifiers, and template switching added a universal primer site. TCRdb re-called the 5' RACE reads with MiXCR, one entry per CDR3 protein. In the table there are 250,000 or so distinct CDR3 sequences, 7.5% of which are singletons. The sample also formed part of further work on yellow fever vaccine responses in identical twins.

V is TRBV5-5 and J is TRBJ1-1; D gene uncertain. The sequence was obtained from a woman aged 18-29 years in good health. The sequencing sample was made of CD8+ T cells sorted from blood. This CDR3 is CASSFWDTEAFF. The CDR3, as DNA: TGTGCCAGCAGCTTTTGGGACACTGAAGCTTTCTTT.